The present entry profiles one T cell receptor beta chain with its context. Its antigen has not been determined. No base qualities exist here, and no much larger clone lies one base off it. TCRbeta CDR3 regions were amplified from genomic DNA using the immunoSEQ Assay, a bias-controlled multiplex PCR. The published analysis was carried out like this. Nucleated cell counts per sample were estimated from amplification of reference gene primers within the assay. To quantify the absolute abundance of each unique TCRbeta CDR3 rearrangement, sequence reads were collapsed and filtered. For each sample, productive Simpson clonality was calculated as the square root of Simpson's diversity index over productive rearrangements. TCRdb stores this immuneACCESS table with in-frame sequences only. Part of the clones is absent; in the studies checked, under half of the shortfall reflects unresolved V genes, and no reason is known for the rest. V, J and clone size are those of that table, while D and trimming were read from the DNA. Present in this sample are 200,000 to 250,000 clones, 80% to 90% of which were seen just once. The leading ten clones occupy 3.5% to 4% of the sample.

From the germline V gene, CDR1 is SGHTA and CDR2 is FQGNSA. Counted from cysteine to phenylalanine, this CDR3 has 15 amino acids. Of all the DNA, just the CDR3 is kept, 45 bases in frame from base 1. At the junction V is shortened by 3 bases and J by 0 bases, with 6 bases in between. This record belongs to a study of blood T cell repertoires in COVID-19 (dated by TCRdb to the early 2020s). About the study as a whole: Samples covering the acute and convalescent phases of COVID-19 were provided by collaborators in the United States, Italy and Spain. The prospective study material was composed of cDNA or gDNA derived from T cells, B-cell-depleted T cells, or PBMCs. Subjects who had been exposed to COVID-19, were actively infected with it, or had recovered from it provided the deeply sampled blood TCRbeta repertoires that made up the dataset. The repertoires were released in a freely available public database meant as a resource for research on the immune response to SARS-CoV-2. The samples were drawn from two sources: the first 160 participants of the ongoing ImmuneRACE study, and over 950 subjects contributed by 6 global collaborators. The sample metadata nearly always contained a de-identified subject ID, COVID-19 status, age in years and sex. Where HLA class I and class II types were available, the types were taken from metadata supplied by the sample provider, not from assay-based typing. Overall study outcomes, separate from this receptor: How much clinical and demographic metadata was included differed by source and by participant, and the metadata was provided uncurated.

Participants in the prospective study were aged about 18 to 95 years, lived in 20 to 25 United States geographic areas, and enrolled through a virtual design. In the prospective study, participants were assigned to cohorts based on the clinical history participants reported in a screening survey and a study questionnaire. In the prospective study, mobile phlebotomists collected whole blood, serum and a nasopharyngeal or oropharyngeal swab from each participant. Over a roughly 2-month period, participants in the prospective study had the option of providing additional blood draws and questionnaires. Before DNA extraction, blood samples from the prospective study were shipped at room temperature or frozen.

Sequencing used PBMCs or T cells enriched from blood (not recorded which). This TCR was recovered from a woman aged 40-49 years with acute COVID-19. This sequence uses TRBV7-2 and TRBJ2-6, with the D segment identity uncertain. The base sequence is TGTGCCAGCAGCTTTCAGTTCTCTGGGGCCAACGTCCTGACTTTC. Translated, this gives CASSFQFSGANVLTF.